This note documents a single TCR beta chain sequence. Other DNA sequences in the sample encode the same CDR3. The sample originates from a study of OX40 agonist ivuxolimab in advanced cancers. Germline CDR1 is LNHDA and CDR2 is SQIVND (reference sequence). The CDR3 runs to 12 residues. Deletions cut 1 base from V and 7 bases from J, with 5 bases between. Libraries were prepared by immunoSEQ multiplex PCR; TCRdb keeps only in-frame clonotypes and omits some of them. The sample gives about 22,000 clones, just under 85% of which show up once; less than 65% is in the top ten. This sequence was found in an adult with an advanced solid tumor such as melanoma, head and neck, liver or kidney cancer. The input for sequencing was CD4+ or CD8+ T cells sorted from blood, taken in a trial of the OX40 agonist ivuxolimab. The chain joins TRBV19 to TRBJ1-5; maybe TRBD1 (5 bases). CDR3 in DNA: TGTGCCAGTAGTATAGGGGACCAGCCCCAGCATTTT. Protein: CASSIGDQPQHF.